Sequencing of this T cell receptor beta chain was carried out in a study of T cell changes during pregnancy in multiple sclerosis. V lost 5 bases and J lost 1; bases outside the gene matches: 6. The CDR3 contains 17 residues. The germline gives CDR1 LNHDA, CDR2 SQIVND (reference sequence). The protocol was immunoSEQ multiplex PCR, while the TCRdb copy is restricted to in-frame clones and leaves out a portion. The sample carries about 67,000 clones, around nine tenths recorded once. This clone has at least ten counts. The chain combines TRBV19 with TRBJ2-2, with 11 bases aligning to TRBD2. This TCR came from a female donor in good health, enrolled as a control in a pregnancy study. The specimen comprised peripheral blood, sampled in the first trimester of pregnancy. CDR3 bases: TGTGCCAGTAGTCCCCACGGGACTAGCGGGAACACCGGGGAGCTGTTTTTT. Its protein is CASSPHGTSGNTGELFF.